This T cell receptor beta chain was sequenced during a study of T cell responses to AZD1222 COVID-19 vaccine. Germline values: CDR1 SGHRS, CDR2 YFSETQ. J lost 5 bases, V lost 3 bases, and 12 bases had no gene match. This CDR3 spans 16 amino acids. Sequencing used immunoSEQ multiplex PCR; TCRdb keeps in-frame clones, though not all of them. Of about 81,000 clones in the sample, around 93% were seen once. The V gene is TRBV5-1, the J gene TRBJ2-7; 9 bases are shared with TRBD2. The source was peripheral blood, collected 28 days after the second AZD1222 dose. The sequence was collected from an adult who received the AZD1222 COVID-19 vaccine. CDR3: CASSSQGLASFDEQYF. As DNA, the CDR3 is TGCGCCAGCAGCTCACAGGGACTAGCCTCCTTCGACGAGCAGTACTTC.